This T cell receptor beta chain is drawn from a study of regulatory T cells in long-lasting Graves disease. Study results and caveats: In persistent patients, shared public clonotypes (over 2,500) outnumbered those in new patients (almost 1,000).

This clonotype was seen many times. Its antigen is as yet unknown. Libraries of TCR beta came from iRepertoire HTBI primers plus Arm-PCR of CDR3 regions. TCRdb called the multiplex PCR reads again in MiXCR, with one record for every CDR3 protein. Altogether 350,000 to 500,000 distinct CDR3 sequences are present, 11% to 15% being singletons, with the ten largest covering around a sixth. This CDR3 is built from 14 residues. V gave up 1 base and J gave up 0 bases, with 6 bases separating them. Germline values: CDR1 MGHRA, CDR2 YSYEKL. As for time point: newly diagnosed GD, antithyroid drugs for less than 3 months. Preparation of the TCR library used RNA extracted from PBMCs. Enrollment of patients was through an endocrinology department in Xi'an, China. These same data were also listed under a study on T cells in Graves' hyperthyroidism and ophthalmopathy. This second study says: Researchers ran a first-round RT-PCR on the TCR CDR3 using the HTBI primer set. Among clonotypes expanded in thyroid above 0.001, most were also found in blood.

Specimen: peripheral blood mononuclear cells (PBMCs), collected at new diagnosis, from a patient treated with antithyroid drugs. This clonotype was obtained from a woman in her forties or fifties with Graves disease. This sequence joins TRBV4-1 and TRBJ1-1; no clear D gene. The CDR3 sequence is CASSQVGMNTEAFF. Here the CDR3 DNA reads TGCGCCAGCAGCCAAGTGGGGATGAACACTGAAGCTTTCTTT.